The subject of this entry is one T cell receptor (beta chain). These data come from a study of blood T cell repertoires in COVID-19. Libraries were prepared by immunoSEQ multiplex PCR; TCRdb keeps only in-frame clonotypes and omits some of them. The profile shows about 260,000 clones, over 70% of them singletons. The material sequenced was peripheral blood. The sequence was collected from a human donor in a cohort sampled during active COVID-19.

As DNA, the CDR3 is TGTGCCAGCAGTGATCCCACAGAGAACTATGGCTACACCTTC. As protein: CASSDPTENYGYTF. The J gene is TRBJ1-2, the V gene TRBV6-1; unclear D gene. Germline values: CDR1 MNHNS, CDR2 SASEGT. V was clipped by 3 bases and J by 2 bases, with 10 bases between them. This CDR3 is built from 14 residues.